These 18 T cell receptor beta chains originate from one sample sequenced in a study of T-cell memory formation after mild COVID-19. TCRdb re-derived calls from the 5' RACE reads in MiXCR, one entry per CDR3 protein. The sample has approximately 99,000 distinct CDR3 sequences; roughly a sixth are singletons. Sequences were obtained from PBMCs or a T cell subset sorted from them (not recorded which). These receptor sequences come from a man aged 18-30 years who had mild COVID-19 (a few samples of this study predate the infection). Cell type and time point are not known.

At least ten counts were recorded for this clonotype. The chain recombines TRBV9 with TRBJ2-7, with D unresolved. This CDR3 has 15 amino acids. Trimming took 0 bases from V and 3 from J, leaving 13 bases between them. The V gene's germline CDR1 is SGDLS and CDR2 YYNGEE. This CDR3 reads CASSVVPGPDYEQYF. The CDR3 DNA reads TGTGCCAGCAGCGTAGTGCCCGGGCCCGACTACGAGCAGTACTTC.

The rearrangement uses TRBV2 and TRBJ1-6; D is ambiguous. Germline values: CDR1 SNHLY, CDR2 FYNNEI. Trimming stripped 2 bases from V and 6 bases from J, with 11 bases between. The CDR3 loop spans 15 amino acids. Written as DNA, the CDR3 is TGTGCCAGCAGTGAATTCCGGTTGAGTAATTCACCCCTCCACTTT. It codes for CASSEFRLSNSPLHF. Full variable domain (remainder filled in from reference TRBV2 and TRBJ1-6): EPEVTQTPSHQVTQMGQEVILRCVPISNHLYFYWYRQILGQKVEFLVSFYNNEISEKSEIFDDQFSVERPDGSNFTLKIRSTKLEDSAMYFCASSEFRLSNSPLHFGNGTRLTVT.

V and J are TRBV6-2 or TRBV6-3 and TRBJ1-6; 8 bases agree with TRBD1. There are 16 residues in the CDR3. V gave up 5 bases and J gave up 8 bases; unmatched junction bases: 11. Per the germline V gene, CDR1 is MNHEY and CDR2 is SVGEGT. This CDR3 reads CASSTSRTGRDSPLHF. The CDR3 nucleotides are TGTGCCAGCAGTACGTCCCGGACAGGGCGGGATTCACCCCTCCACTTT.

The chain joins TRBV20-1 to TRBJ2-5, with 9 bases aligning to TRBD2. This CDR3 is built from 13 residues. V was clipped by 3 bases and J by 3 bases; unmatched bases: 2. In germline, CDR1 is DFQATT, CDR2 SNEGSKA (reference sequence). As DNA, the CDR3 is TGCAGTGCTAGCTCTAGCGGGGAAGAGACCCAGTACTTC. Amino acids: CSASSSGEETQYF.

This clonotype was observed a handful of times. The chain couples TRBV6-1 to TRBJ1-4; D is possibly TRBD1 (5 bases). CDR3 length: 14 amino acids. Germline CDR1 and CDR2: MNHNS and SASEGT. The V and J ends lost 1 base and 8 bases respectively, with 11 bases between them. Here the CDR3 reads CASSEGGLREKLFF. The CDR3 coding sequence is TGTGCCAGCAGTGAAGGGGGGTTGCGAGAAAAACTGTTTTTT.

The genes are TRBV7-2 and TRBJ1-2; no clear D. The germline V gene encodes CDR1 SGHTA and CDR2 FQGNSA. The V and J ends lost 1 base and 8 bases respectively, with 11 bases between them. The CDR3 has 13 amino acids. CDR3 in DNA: TGTGCCAGCAGCTTAGATTGGGTTCGAGGCTACACCTTC. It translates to CASSLDWVRGYTF.

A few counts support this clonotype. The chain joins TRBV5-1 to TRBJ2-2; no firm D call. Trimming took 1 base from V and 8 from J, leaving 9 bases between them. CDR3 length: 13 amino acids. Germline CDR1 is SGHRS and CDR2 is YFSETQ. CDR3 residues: CASSLKLDGELFF. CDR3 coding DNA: TGCGCCAGCAGCTTGAAATTAGATGGGGAGCTGTTTTTT.

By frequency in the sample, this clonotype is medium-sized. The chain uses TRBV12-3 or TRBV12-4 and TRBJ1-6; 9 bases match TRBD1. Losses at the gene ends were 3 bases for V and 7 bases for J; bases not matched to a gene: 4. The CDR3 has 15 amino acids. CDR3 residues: CASSFLGQGNSPLHF. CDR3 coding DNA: TGTGCCAGCAGTTTTTTGGGACAGGGAAATTCACCCCTCCACTTT.

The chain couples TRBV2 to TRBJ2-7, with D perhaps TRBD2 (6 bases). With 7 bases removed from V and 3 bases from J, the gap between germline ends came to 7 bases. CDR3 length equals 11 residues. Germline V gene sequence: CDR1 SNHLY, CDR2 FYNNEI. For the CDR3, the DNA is TGTGCCAGCATGGGGGGCTACGAGCAGTACTTC. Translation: CASMGGYEQYF.

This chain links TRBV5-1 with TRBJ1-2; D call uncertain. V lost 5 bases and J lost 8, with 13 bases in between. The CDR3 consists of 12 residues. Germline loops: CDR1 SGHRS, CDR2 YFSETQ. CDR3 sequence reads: CASRLDGGGYTF. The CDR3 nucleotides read TGCGCCAGCAGGCTGGATGGAGGCGGCTACACCTTC.

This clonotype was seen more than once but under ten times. CDR3 residues: CASSLRRTGKTYYGYTF. CDR3 coding DNA: TGTGCCAGCAGCTTAAGACGGACAGGGAAGACTTACTATGGCTACACCTTC. V and J are TRBV5-6 and TRBJ1-2; the match to TRBD1 covers 8 bases. The CDR3 consists of 17 residues. The germline V gene encodes CDR1 SGHDT and CDR2 YYEEEE. V lost 2 bases, J lost 3 bases, and 12 bases stayed unmatched. The complete variable domain, with remaining parts taken from reference TRBV5-6 and TRBJ1-2, reads DAGVTQSPTHLIKTRGQQVTLRCSPKSGHDTVSWYQQALGQGPQFIFQYYEEEERQRGNFPDRFSGHQFPNYSSELNVNALLLGDSALYLCASSLRRTGKTYYGYTFGSGTRLTVV.

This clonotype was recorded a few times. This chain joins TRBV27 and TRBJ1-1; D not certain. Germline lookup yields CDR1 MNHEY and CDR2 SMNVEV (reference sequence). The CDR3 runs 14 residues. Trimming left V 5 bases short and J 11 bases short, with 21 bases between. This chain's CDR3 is CASSPMSLGGRAFF. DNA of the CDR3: TGTGCCAGCAGTCCTATGTCACTTGGAGGAAGGGCTTTCTTT.

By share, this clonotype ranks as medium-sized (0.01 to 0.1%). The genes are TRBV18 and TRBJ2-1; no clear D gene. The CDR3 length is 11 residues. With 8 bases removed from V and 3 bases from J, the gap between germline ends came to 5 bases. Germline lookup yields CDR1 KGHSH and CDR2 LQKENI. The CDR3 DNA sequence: TGTGCCAGCAGTTTCTACAATGAGCAGTTCTTC. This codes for CASSFYNEQFF.

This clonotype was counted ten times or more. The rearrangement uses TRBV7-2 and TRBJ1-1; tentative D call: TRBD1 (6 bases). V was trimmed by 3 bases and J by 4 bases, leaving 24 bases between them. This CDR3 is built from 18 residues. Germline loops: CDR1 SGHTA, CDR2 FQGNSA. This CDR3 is CASSFYSTLGGWSTEAFF. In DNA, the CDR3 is TGTGCCAGCAGCTTTTATTCCACGCTCGGGGGCTGGAGCACTGAAGCTTTCTTT. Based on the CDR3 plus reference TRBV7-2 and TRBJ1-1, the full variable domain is GAGVSQSPSNKVTEKGKDVELRCDPISGHTALYWYRQSLGQGLEFLIYFQGNSAPDKSGLPSDRFSAERTGGSVSTLTIQRTQQEDSAVYLCASSFYSTLGGWSTEAFFGQGTRLTVV.

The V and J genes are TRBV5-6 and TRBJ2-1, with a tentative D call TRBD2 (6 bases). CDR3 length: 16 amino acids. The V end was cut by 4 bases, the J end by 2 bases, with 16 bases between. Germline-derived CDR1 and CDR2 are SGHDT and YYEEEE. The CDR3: CASSKAAGTTYNEQFF. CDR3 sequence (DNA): TGTGCCAGCAGCAAAGCCGCGGGGACCACCTACAATGAGCAGTTCTTC.

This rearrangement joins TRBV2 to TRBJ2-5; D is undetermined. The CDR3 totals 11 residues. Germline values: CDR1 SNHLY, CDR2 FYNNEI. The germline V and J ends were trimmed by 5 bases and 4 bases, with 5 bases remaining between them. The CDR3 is CASSTLETQYF. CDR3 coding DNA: TGTGCCAGCAGTACACTAGAGACCCAGTACTTC.

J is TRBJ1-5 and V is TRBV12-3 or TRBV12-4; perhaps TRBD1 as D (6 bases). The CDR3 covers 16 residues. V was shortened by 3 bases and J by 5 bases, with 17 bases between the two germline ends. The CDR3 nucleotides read TGTGCCAGCAGTTTTATGGGACAATCCTTCGATCAGCCCCAGCATTTT. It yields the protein CASSFMGQSFDQPQHF.

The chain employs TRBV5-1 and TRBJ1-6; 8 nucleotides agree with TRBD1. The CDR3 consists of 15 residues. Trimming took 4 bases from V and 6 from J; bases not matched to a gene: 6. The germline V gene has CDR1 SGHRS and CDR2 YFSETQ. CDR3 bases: TGCGCCAGCAGCCCCAGGACAGGGCGTAATTCACCCCTCCACTTT. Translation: CASSPRTGRNSPLHF.